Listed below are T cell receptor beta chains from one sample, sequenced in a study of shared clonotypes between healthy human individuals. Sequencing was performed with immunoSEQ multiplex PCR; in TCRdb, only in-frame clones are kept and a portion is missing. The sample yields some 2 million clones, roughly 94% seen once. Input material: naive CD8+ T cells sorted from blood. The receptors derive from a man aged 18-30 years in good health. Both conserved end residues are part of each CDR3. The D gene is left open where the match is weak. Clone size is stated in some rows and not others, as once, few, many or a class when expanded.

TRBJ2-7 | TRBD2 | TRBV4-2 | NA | CASSQDQPSGAYEQYF | TGTGCCAGCAGCCAAGATCAACCTAGCGGGGCCTACGAGCAGTACTTC
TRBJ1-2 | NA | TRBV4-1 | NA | CASNQGQVEGGYTF | TGCGCCAGCAACCAAGGCCAGGTTGAAGGAGGCTACACCTTC
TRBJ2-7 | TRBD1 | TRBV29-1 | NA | CSVDPGTGGYEQYF | TGCAGCGTTGACCCCGGGACAGGGGGTTATGAGCAGTACTTC
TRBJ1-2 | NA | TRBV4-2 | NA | CASSQSGVGTLNYGYTF | TGTGCCAGCAGCCAGTCCGGAGTGGGGACCCTTAACTATGGCTACACCTTC
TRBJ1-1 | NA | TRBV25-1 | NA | CASGWGTEAFF | TGTGCCTCGGGTTGGGGCACTGAAGCTTTCTTT
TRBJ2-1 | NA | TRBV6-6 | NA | CASSYSFKDAQFF | TGTGCCAGCAGTTACTCCTTTAAAGACGCCCAGTTCTTC
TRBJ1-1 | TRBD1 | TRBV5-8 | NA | CASSLGQGGGANTEAFF | TGTGCCAGCAGCTTGGGACAGGGAGGGGGAGCCAACACTGAAGCTTTCTTT
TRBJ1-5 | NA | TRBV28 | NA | CASSYDGVRNQPQHF | TGTGCCAGCAGTTACGACGGGGTCCGCAATCAGCCCCAGCATTTT
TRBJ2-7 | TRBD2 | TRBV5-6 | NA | CASSLGTSGSLLEQYF | TGTGCCAGCAGCTTGGGGACTAGCGGGAGTCTGCTAGAGCAGTACTTC
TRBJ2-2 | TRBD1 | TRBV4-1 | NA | CASSLRDRNTGELFF | TGCGCCAGCAGCCTCCGGGACAGGAACACCGGGGAGCTGTTTTTT
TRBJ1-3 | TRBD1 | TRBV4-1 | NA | CASSLQGDGNTIYF | TGCGCCAGCAGCCTACAGGGGGACGGAAACACCATATATTTT
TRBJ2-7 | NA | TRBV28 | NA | CASSLGAVYEQYF | TGTGCCAGCAGTCTGGGGGCAGTCTACGAGCAGTACTTC
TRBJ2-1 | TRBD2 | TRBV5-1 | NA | CASSSGSAQAGVNNEQFF | TGCGCCAGCAGCTCAGGGTCCGCCCAAGCGGGGGTTAACAATGAGCAGTTCTTC
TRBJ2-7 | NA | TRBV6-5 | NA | CASSQGGSGIYEQYF | TGTGCCAGCAGCCAGGGGGGTAGCGGGATATACGAGCAGTACTTC
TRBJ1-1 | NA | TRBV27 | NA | CASSSTGPNTEAFF | TGTGCCAGCAGTTCGACAGGCCCGAACACTGAAGCTTTCTTT
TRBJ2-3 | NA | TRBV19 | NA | CASSKTGLESSEGDTQYF | TGTGCCAGTAGTAAAACCGGACTGGAGTCCTCCGAGGGAGATACGCAGTATTTT
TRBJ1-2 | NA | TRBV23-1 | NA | CARSDLGLHGYTF | TGCGCCAGATCCGATTTGGGGTTGCATGGCTACACCTTC
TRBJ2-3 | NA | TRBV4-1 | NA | CASSPGLSSTDTQYF | TGCGCCAGCAGCCCGGGACTTTCTAGCACAGATACGCAGTATTTT
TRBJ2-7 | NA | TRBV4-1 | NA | CASSPRDRFSYEQYF | TGCGCCAGCAGCCCCCGAGACCGATTTTCCTACGAGCAGTACTTC
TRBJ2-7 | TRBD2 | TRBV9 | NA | CASSEAQGLASHEQYF | TGTGCCAGCAGCGAGGCTCAGGGACTAGCATCCCACGAGCAGTACTTC
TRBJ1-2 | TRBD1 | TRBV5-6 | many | CASSRTGTHGYTF | TGTGCCAGCAGCCGGACAGGGACCCATGGCTACACCTTC
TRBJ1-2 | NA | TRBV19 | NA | CASSPGINYGYTF | TGTGCCAGTAGCCCCGGAATAAACTATGGCTACACCTTC
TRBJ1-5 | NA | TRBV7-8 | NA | CASSWDNSQPQHF | TGTGCCAGCAGCTGGGACAATAGTCAGCCCCAGCATTTT
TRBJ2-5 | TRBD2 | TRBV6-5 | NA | CASSYQGTTQETQYF | TGTGCCAGCAGTTATCAAGGGACTACCCAAGAGACCCAGTACTTC
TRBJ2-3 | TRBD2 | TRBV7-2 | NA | CASSLGSGGASDTQYF | TGTGCCAGCAGCTTGGGTAGCGGGGGGGCCTCAGATACGCAGTATTTT
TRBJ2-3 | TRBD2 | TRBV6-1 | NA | CACRTSGGTDTQYF | TGTGCCTGCCGGACTAGCGGCGGCACAGATACGCAGTATTTT
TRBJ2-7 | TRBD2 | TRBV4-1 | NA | CASSHSGTTSSYEQYF | TGCGCCAGCAGCCATTCCGGGACTACTAGCTCCTACGAGCAGTACTTC
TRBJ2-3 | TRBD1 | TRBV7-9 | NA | CASSSGQGEVSTDTQYF | TGTGCCAGCAGCTCGGGACAGGGGGAAGTTAGCACAGATACGCAGTATTTT
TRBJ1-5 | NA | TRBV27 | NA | CASSPAGDHQPQHF | TGTGCCAGCAGCCCCGCGGGAGACCATCAGCCCCAGCATTTT
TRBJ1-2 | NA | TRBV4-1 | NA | CASSQAGDVWGYTF | TGCGCCAGCAGCCAAGCAGGGGACGTGTGGGGCTACACCTTC
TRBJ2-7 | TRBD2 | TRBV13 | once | CASSPQGSGSIYEQYF | TGTGCCAGCAGCCCCCAGGGTAGCGGGAGTATCTACGAGCAGTACTTC
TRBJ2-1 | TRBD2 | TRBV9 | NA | CASSRPTSGKSPNEQFF | TGTGCCAGCAGTCGCCCCACTAGCGGGAAGTCGCCCAATGAGCAGTTCTTC